Below, 20 T cell receptor beta chains from the same sample are listed, as sequenced in a study of blood T cell repertoires in COVID-19 (dated by TCRdb to between 2020 and 2021). Library prep was done by the immunoSEQ multiplex PCR assay. This immuneACCESS table, as held by TCRdb, lists in-frame sequences with V and J called but not all clones. Of the missing ones, under half trace to an unresolved V gene in checked studies; the others have no known cause. This sample has roughly 200,000 clones in its table, and 75% to 90% of those were observed once. The ten biggest clones cover 4.5% to 5.5% of the sample. Source material: PBMCs or T cells enriched from blood (not recorded which). These receptor sequences come from a woman between 25 and 40 years old who had been exposed to COVID-19.

This chain uses TRBV3-1 (or the pseudogene TRBV3-2) with TRBJ1-2; D gene ambiguous. Trimming took 1 base from V and 4 from J, leaving 16 bases between them. There are 16 residues in the CDR3. CDR1 LGHDT and CDR2 YNNKEL come from the germline V gene (reference sequence). The CDR3 nucleotides are TGTGCCAGCAGCCAAGGGCCTGGGCCTTTGGCCTATGGCTACACCTTC. This translates into CASSQGPGPLAYGYTF.

The V call is TRBV9, the J call TRBJ2-3; TRBD2 matches 13 bases. The CDR3 contains 16 residues. Trimming cost V 4 bases and J 6 bases; bases outside gene matches: 8. From germline, CDR1 is SGDLS and CDR2 YYNGEE. CDR3 loop: CASSLGTSGARDTQYF. The DNA of the CDR3 is TGTGCCAGCAGCCTGGGGACTAGCGGGGCCCGCGATACGCAGTATTTT. Looking up the rest from reference TRBV9 and TRBJ2-3 gives the full variable domain: DSGVTQTPKHLITATGQRVTLRCSPRSGDLSVYWYQQSLDQGLQFLIQYYNGEERAKGNILERFSAQQFPDLHSELNLSSLELGDSALYFCASSLGTSGARDTQYFGPGTRLTVL.

In nucleotides, the CDR3 is TGTGCCAGCAGTTATGGACAGGCCCGGCAGTTCTTC. This gives the protein CASSYGQARQFF. The V and J genes are TRBV27 and TRBJ2-1; 7 nucleotides agree with TRBD1. This CDR3 is built from 12 residues. Germline lookup yields CDR1 MNHEY and CDR2 SMNVEV (reference sequence). With V trimmed by 4 bases and J by 12 bases, 6 bases remained unmatched.

The V and J genes are TRBV11-2 and TRBJ1-4, with 10 bases that match TRBD1. CDR1 is SGHAT, CDR2 FQNNGV, per germline. V was clipped by 5 bases and J by 1 base; unmatched bases: 7. The CDR3 contains 17 residues. CDR3: CASSRRTGGETNEKLFF. For the CDR3, the DNA is TGTGCCAGCAGCCGACGGACAGGGGGGGAAACTAATGAAAAACTGTTTTTT.

This chain connects TRBV5-1 to TRBJ2-1, with TRBD1 matching 9 bases. CDR1 and CDR2 (germline): SGHRS, YFSETQ. The CDR3 has 16 amino acids. Germline trimming cut 0 bases from V and 6 bases from J; bases unmatched to any gene: 7. The CDR3 reads CASSLGGTGTSNEQFF. CDR3 nucleotides: TGCGCCAGCAGCTTGGGCGGGACAGGGACAAGCAATGAGCAGTTCTTC.

The rearrangement uses TRBV13 and TRBJ2-3; the match to TRBD2 covers 9 bases. This CDR3 is 19 amino acids long. Losses at the gene ends were 5 bases for V and 3 bases for J; bases not matched to a gene: 18. Germline V gene data show CDR1 as PRHDT and CDR2 as FYEKMQ (reference sequence). The CDR3 sequence: CASSDPRLAGRSKTDTQYF. DNA of the CDR3: TGTGCCAGCAGCGACCCCCGCCTAGCGGGGCGGAGTAAGACAGATACGCAGTATTTT. The variable domain in full, with the rest retrieved from reference TRBV13 and TRBJ2-3, is AAGVIQSPRHLIKEKRETATLKCYPIPRHDTVYWYQQGPGQDPQFLISFYEKMQSDKGSIPDRFSAQQFSDYHSELNMSSLELGDSALYFCASSDPRLAGRSKTDTQYFGPGTRLTVL.

This chain uses TRBV29-1 with TRBJ1-1, with TRBD1 matching over 7 bases. Trimming took 3 bases from V and 5 from J; bases not matched to a gene: 6. The CDR3 spans 13 residues. Germline assignment: CDR1 SQVTM and CDR2 ANQGSEA. CDR3 bases: TGCAGCGTTGATGAGGGGGCGAGAACTGAAGCTTTCTTT. It specifies CSVDEGARTEAFF.

V and J are TRBV19 and TRBJ2-7; D is perhaps TRBD2 (6 bases). The ends were cut back, 1 base at V and 2 bases at J, with 9 bases in the middle. Germline assignment: CDR1 LNHDA and CDR2 SQIVND (reference sequence). The CDR3 contains 14 residues. Written as DNA, the CDR3 is TGTGCCAGTAGTATAGTCGGGGGACCCTACGAGCAGTACTTC. As protein: CASSIVGGPYEQYF. The whole variable domain, remainder taken from reference TRBV19 and TRBJ2-7, is DGGITQSPKYLFRKEGQNVTLSCEQNLNHDAMYWYRQDPGQGLRLIYYSQIVNDFQKGDIAEGYSVSREKKESFPLTVTSAQKNPTAFYLCASSIVGGPYEQYFGPGTRLTVT.

The chain uses TRBV27 and TRBJ1-4, with D tentatively TRBD1 (5 bases). From germline, CDR1 is MNHEY and CDR2 SMNVEV (reference sequence). CDR3 length: 13 amino acids. V was cut by 6 bases and J by 11 bases, with 16 bases left in between. The CDR3 reads CASRRGSEGKLFF. As DNA, the CDR3 is TGTGCCAGCAGACGGGGGTCCGAAGGGAAACTGTTTTTT.

The genes are TRBV9 and TRBJ2-1, with a weak D call TRBD2 (6 bases). V was cut by 6 bases and J by 8 bases, with 18 bases left in between. Germline values: CDR1 SGDLS, CDR2 YYNGEE. The CDR3 totals 14 residues. The CDR3 region has the DNA TGTGCCAGCACCACTGGGGGGAGGTACCATGAGCAGTTCTTC. It yields the protein CASTTGGRYHEQFF.

The V call is TRBV29-1, the J call TRBJ2-4; tentatively, D is TRBD1 (6 bases). The CDR3 sequence is 13 residues long. Germline V gene lookup returns CDR1 SQVTM and CDR2 ANQGSEA. Trimming cost V 4 bases and J 1 base, with 8 bases left between them. The CDR3 DNA follows: TGCAGCGTTGGACAGGATGCCAAAAACATTCAGTACTTC. It encodes CSVGQDAKNIQYF. Full variable domain (rest looked up from reference TRBV29-1 and TRBJ2-4): SAVISQKPSRDICQRGTSLTIQCQVDSQVTMMFWYRQQPGQSLTLIATANQGSEATYESGFVIDKFPISRPNLTFSTLTVSNMSPEDSSIYLCSVGQDAKNIQYFGAGTRLSVL.

This chain joins TRBV11-2 and TRBJ2-3; D gene ambiguous. V was clipped by 0 bases and J by 8 bases, with 6 bases between them. CDR3 length: 12 amino acids. CDR1 is SGHAT, CDR2 FQNNGV, per germline. CDR3 residues: CASSLDLPTQYF. CDR3 nucleotides: TGTGCCAGCAGCTTAGATCTACCTACGCAGTATTTT.

The chain has TRBV7-2 and TRBJ1-3; tentative D call: TRBD1 (6 bases). The CDR3 consists of 16 residues. The V and J ends lost 4 bases and 9 bases respectively, with 22 bases between them. CDR1 is SGHTA, CDR2 FQGNSA, per germline. The CDR3 DNA sequence: TGTGCCAGCAGCTCCACGGGGGGCACTGGGGAGACCACCATATATTTT. Its protein product is CASSSTGGTGETTIYF.

The chain is built from TRBV9 and TRBJ1-6, with 8 bases lining up with TRBD1. Losses at the gene ends were 3 bases for V and 10 bases for J; bases not matched to a gene: 6. This CDR3 comprises 14 residues. Germline CDR1 is SGDLS and CDR2 is YYNGEE. In nucleotides, the CDR3 is TGTGCCAGCAGCGCCGGGACAGGAGGCTCACCCCTCCACTTT. Translation gives CASSAGTGGSPLHF.

CDR3 nucleotides: TGTGCCACCCATGGGACTAGCGTGGGCAATGAGCAGTTCTTC. Translating it yields CATHGTSVGNEQFF. The rearrangement links TRBV10-3 to TRBJ2-1; 10 bases line up with TRBD2. Trimming took 10 bases from V and 6 from J; bases not matched to a gene: 9. Germline V gene data show CDR1 as ENHRY and CDR2 as SYGVKD. The CDR3 is 14 amino acids.

The chain combines TRBV10-1 with TRBJ2-1; D unresolved. There are 13 residues in the CDR3. Trimming took off 3 bases at V and 6 bases at J, with 9 bases between the two ends. Germline loops: CDR1 WNHNN, CDR2 SYGVQD (reference sequence). The CDR3, as DNA: TGCGCCAGCAGTGAAATTCTTAGCAATGAGCAGTTCTTC. Amino acids: CASSEILSNEQFF.

The V call is TRBV9, the J call TRBJ1-3; D is perhaps TRBD1 (5 bases). The CDR3 loop spans 14 amino acids. V shed 0 bases and J shed 3 bases, with 7 bases lying between them. CDR1 is SGDLS and CDR2 is YYNGEE in the germline V gene. In DNA, the CDR3 is TGTGCCAGCAGCGTAGCCACAGGTGGAAACACCATATATTTT. Its protein is CASSVATGGNTIYF.

The V call is TRBV30, the J call TRBJ2-3; TRBD1 might be the D (6 bases). The ends were cut back, 3 bases at V and 1 base at J, with 14 bases in the middle. Germline-derived CDR1 and CDR2 are GTSNPN and SVGIG (reference sequence). This CDR3 region has 15 residues. CDR3 DNA: TGTGCCTGGAGGAGAGGGGGTGTTGGCACAGATACGCAGTATTTT. This sequence encodes CAWRRGGVGTDTQYF.

The V call is TRBV7-8, the J call TRBJ2-1; 14 bases match TRBD2. The V and J ends lost 7 bases and 9 bases, in that order; junction bases with no gene match: 11. The germline V gene encodes CDR1 SGHVS and CDR2 FQNEAQ. The CDR3 loop spans 16 amino acids. The chain's CDR3 is CASNFRLAGGQGEQFF. DNA of the CDR3: TGTGCCAGCAACTTTAGACTAGCGGGGGGGCAGGGTGAGCAGTTCTTC.

The table lists this clone with many counts. The chain joins TRBV6-1 to TRBJ2-7; perhaps TRBD1 as D (6 bases). V shed 1 base and J shed 3 bases, with 13 bases lying between them. CDR1 is MNHNS, CDR2 SASEGT, per germline. This CDR3 contains 15 residues. The CDR3 loop is CASSEGPDRYYEQYF. The CDR3 DNA reads as TGTGCCAGCAGTGAAGGGCCGGACAGATACTACGAGCAGTACTTC.